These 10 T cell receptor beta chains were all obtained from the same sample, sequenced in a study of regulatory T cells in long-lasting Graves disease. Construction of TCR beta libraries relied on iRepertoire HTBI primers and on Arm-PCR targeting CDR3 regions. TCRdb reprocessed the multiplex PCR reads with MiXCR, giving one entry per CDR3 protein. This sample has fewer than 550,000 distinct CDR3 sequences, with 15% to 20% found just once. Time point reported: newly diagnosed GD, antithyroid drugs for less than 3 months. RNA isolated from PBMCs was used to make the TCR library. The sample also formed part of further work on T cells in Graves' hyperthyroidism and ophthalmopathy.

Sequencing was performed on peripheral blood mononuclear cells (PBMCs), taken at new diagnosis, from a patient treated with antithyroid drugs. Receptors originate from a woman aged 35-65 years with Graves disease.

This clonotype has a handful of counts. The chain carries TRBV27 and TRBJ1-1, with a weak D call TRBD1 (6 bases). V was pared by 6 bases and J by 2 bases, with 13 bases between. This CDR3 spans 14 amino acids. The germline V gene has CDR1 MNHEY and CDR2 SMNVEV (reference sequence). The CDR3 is CASSTSDRNTEAFF. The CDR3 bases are TGTGCCAGCAGCACCTCGGACAGAAACACTGAAGCTTTCTTT.

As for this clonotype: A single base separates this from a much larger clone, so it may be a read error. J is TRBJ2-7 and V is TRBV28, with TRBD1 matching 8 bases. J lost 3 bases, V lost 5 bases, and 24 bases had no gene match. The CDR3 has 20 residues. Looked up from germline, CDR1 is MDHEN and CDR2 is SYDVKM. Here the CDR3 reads CASSDGSRTGTNRGFYEQYF. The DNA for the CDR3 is TGTGCCAGCAGTGACGGATCCAGGACAGGGACCAACCGGGGGTTCTACGAGCAGTACTTC.

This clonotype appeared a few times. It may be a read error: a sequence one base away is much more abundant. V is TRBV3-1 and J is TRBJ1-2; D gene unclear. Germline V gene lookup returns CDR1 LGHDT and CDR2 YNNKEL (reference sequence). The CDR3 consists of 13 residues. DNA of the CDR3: TGTGCCTGCAGCCAAGGAGGTTGGAATGGCTACACCTTC. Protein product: CACSQGGWNGYTF.

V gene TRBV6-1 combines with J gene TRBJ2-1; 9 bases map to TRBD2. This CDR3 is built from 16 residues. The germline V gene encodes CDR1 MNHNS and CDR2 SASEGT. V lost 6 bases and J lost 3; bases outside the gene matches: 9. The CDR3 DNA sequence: TGTGCCAGCAGCGCAAATAGCGGGAGCGGCTACAATGAGCAGTTCTTC. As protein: CASSANSGSGYNEQFF.

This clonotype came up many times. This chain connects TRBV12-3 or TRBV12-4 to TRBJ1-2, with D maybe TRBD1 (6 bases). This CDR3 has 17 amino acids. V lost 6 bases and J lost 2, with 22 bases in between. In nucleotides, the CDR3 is TGTGCCAGCAGCCTGGACAGTAGATTCGATTTGAACTATGGCTACACCTTC. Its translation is CASSLDSRFDLNYGYTF.

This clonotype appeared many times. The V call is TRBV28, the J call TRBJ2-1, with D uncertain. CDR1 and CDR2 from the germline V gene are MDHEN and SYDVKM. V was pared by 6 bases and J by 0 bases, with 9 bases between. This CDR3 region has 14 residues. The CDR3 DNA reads TGTGCCAGCAGCTGGGGTCCCTCCTACAATGAGCAGTTCTTC. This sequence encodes CASSWGPSYNEQFF.

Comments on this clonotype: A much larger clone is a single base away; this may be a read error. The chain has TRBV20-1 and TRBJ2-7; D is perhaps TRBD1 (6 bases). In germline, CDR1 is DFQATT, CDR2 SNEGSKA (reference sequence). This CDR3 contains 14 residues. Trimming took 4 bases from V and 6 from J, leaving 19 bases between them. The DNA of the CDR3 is TGCAGTGCTATGCCTGGGGGCGCCGCCACCGAGCAGTACTTC. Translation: CSAMPGGAATEQYF.

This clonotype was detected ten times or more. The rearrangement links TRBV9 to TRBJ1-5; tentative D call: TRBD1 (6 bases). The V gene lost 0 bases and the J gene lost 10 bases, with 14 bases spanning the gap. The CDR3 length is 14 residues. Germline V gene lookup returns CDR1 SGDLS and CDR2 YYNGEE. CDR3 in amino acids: CASSVDRAEEPQHF. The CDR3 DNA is TGTGCCAGCAGCGTAGACAGGGCGGAAGAACCCCAGCATTTT.

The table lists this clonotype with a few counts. The CDR3 nucleotides read TGTGCCAGCACCTCGGGGCCGGGTGGCTACACCTTC. It encodes CASTSGPGGYTF. The chain links TRBV6-1 to TRBJ1-2, with TRBD1 as a possible D gene (5 bases). Germline V lookup: CDR1 MNHNS, CDR2 SASEGT. V lost 7 bases and J 7 bases, leaving 13 bases between the germline ends. CDR3 length: 12 residues.

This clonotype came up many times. The CDR3 DNA reads as TGCAGTCCGGACGGACAGACCACAGATACGCAGTATTTT. This translates into CSPDGQTTDTQYF. The chain links TRBV20-1 to TRBJ2-3, with D maybe TRBD1 (6 bases). The germline V and J ends were trimmed by 8 bases and 2 bases, with 14 bases remaining between them. Germline V gene data show CDR1 as DFQATT and CDR2 as SNEGSKA (reference sequence). This CDR3 is 13 amino acids long.